This passage covers 18 T cell receptor beta chains from one sample sequenced in a study of tumor-infiltrating lymphocytes in primary liver carcinoma. The template, around 520 ng total RNA, yielded TCR beta cDNA made with a constant-region primer. Three-round nested multiplex PCR performed with slightly modified ARM-PCR produced the TCR beta libraries. Rounds one and two of PCR, each of about 10 cycles, were primed with TRBV1-TRBV30 forward primers and a C-beta reverse primer. TCRdb re-derived calls from the multiplex PCR reads in MiXCR, one entry per CDR3 protein. The repertoire holds approximately 320,000 distinct CDR3 sequences, with about three fifths as singletons. For blood RNA, unsorted whole blood served as the source, and germline DNA was extracted too. The sequenced sample consisted of peripheral blood. These TCRs come from a woman aged 25 to 39 with primary liver carcinoma and hepatitis B virus infection.

Note on this clonotype: Relative to the germline gene, one junction end is altered; a read error may explain this. The V gene is TRBV11-2, the J gene TRBJ2-7, with D perhaps TRBD1 (5 bases). This CDR3 comprises 13 residues. Germline values: CDR1 SGHAT, CDR2 FQNNGV. DNA of the CDR3: TGTGCCAGGAGCTTAGGCAGGGCCTACGAGCAGTACTTC. Protein sequence: CARSLGRAYEQYF.

As to this clonotype: A much larger clone lies one base from this, so it may be a read error. The rearrangement joins TRBV4-2 to TRBJ2-1; no clear D gene. The CDR3 spans 13 residues. Per germline, CDR1 LGHNA and CDR2 YNFKEQ. V was shortened by 3 bases and J by 12 bases, with 15 bases between the two germline ends. Written as DNA, the CDR3 is TGTGCCAGCAGCCACGCAGCGACGCCCGCGCAGTTCTTC. Its translation: CASSHAATPAQFF.

In regard to this clonotype: Germline and junction disagree at one end, which may indicate a read error. The V call is TRBV7-9, the J call TRBJ1-5; possible D gene TRBD1, 6 bases. The CDR3 runs to 15 residues. CDR1 is SEHNR and CDR2 is FQNEAQ in the germline V gene (reference sequence). The DNA for the CDR3 is TGTACCAGCAGCTTGGGATCAGGGGACAATCAGCCCCAGCATTTT. Translation gives CTSSLGSGDNQPQHF.

This clonotype was observed at least ten times. CDR3 region: CASRLGGAGNEKLFF. The CDR3 bases are TGTGCCAGCAGATTAGGGGGCGCGGGTAATGAAAAACTGTTTTTT. This sequence joins TRBV6-5 and TRBJ1-4, with TRBD1 matching over 7 bases. J gave up 4 bases and V 6 bases, and 8 bases lay outside the gene matches. Germline CDR1 reads MNHEY; CDR2 reads SVGAGI. The CDR3 totals 15 residues.

In regard to this clonotype: Sequence at one end of the junction differs from germline and may be a read error. The chain recombines TRBV12-3 or TRBV12-4 with TRBJ1-1, with D possibly TRBD1 on 5 matching bases. This CDR3 is 14 amino acids long. The CDR3 sequence is CTSSSAPQQGTAFF. The CDR3 nucleotides read TGTACCAGTAGTTCAGCCCCTCAACAAGGGACTGCTTTCTTT.

This clonotype was detected many times. This rearrangement joins TRBV11-2 to TRBJ2-7; D might be TRBD1 (5 bases). V was clipped by 4 bases and J by 3 bases, with 13 bases between them. Germline-derived CDR1 and CDR2 are SGHAT and FQNNGV. CDR3 length: 14 amino acids. Here the CDR3 reads CASSSLTALYEQYF. The CDR3, as DNA: TGTGCCAGCAGCTCTCTGACAGCTCTCTACGAGCAGTACTTC.

About this clonotype: One base away lies a much larger clone, so this may be a sequencing read error. The CDR3 region is CASTPARLGYEQYF. Written as DNA, the CDR3 is TGTGCCAGCACCCCAGCCAGGTTAGGCTACGAGCAGTACTTC. This chain connects TRBV12-3 or TRBV12-4 to TRBJ2-7; D is uncertain. V lost 7 bases, J lost 3 bases, and 16 bases lay in between. CDR3 length equals 14 residues.

Comment on this clonotype: The junction shows a germline mismatch at one end, possibly a read error. The gene calls are TRBV4-3 and TRBJ1-2, with D perhaps TRBD1 (5 bases). The CDR3 is made up of 16 amino acids. The germline V gene encodes CDR1 LGHNA and CDR2 YSLEER. Here the CDR3 DNA reads TGCGCCAGCAGCCAAGTCAGGGAGCGCGGCGACTATGGCTACACATTC. As protein: CASSQVRERGDYGYTF.

This chain's CDR3 is CASGGAGKYEQYF. The DNA of the CDR3 is TGTGCCAGCGGAGGGGCAGGGAAGTACGAGCAGTACTTC. J is TRBJ2-7 and V is TRBV6-5; tentative D call: TRBD2 (6 bases). The CDR3 is made up of 13 amino acids. Looked up from germline, CDR1 is MNHEY and CDR2 is SVGAGI. V was shortened by 8 bases and J by 4 bases, with 15 bases between the two germline ends.

Details on this clonotype: At one boundary the junction diverges from the germline segment, which might be a read error. The chain carries TRBV6-2 or TRBV6-3 and TRBJ2-4; 9 bases agree with TRBD2. CDR3 length: 13 residues. CDR1 and CDR2 (germline): MNHEY, SVGEGT. The CDR3, as DNA: TGTGGCAGCAGAACCGGCGGGGGGGACATTCAGTACTTC. Translated, it gives CGSRTGGGDIQYF.

About this clonotype: One base away lies a much larger clone, so this may be a sequencing read error. Lacking the conserved final phenylalanine or tryptophan, this CDR3 likely reflects a read error. CDR3 bases: TGTGCCACCGTGGGACCTCTCTACGAGCAGTACTTA. Amino acids: CATVGPLYEQYL. The chain recombines TRBV6-1 with TRBJ2-7, with D possibly called TRBD1 or TRBD2 (5 bases each). The V gene's germline CDR1 is MNHNS and CDR2 SASEGT. This CDR3 has 12 amino acids. Between the trimmed V and J ends, which lost 10 bases and 3 bases, there was a span of 13 bases.

Notes on this clonotype: Germline is not matched at one junction end, which may reflect a read error. The rearrangement joins TRBV12-3 or TRBV12-4 to TRBJ2-4; D call uncertain. CDR3 size: 11 residues. CDR3 in amino acids: CASSKKNIQYF. CDR3 sequence (DNA): TGTGCAAGCAGTAAGAAAAACATTCAGTACTTC.

This clonotype was counted at least ten times. The V call is TRBV6-1, the J call TRBJ1-5, with D perhaps TRBD1 (5 bases). Trimming pared 1 base from V and 3 bases from J, leaving 10 bases between. This CDR3 comprises 15 residues. Germline CDR1 is MNHNS and CDR2 is SASEGT. The CDR3 bases are TGTGCCAGCAGTGAAGAATGGGGGATCAATCAGCCCCAGCATTTT. Amino acid sequence: CASSEEWGINQPQHF.

Many counts were recorded for this clonotype. The genes are TRBV11-2 and TRBJ2-5; TRBD1 agrees at 7 bases. Germline CDR1 is SGHAT and CDR2 is FQNNGV. Unmatched junction bases numbered 14, after V lost 5 bases and J lost 2 bases. The CDR3 has 17 amino acids. The CDR3 reads CASSLFSSQGLQETQYF. The CDR3 nucleotides are TGTGCCAGCAGCCTCTTTTCGTCACAGGGGTTACAAGAGACCCAGTACTTC.

In its sample, this clonotype was seen once. The chain's CDR3 is CASSQPPNYGYTF. The DNA for the CDR3 is TGTGCCAGCAGTCAGCCTCCGAACTATGGCTACACCTTC. The V call is TRBV28, the J call TRBJ1-2, with D hard to call. Trimming removed 5 bases from V and 2 bases from J, with 9 bases in between. This CDR3 has 13 residues. Germline V gene lookup returns CDR1 MDHEN and CDR2 SYDVKM.

To note about this clonotype: This could be a read error, since a much larger clone is one nucleotide away. V usage is TRBV6-1 and J usage is TRBJ2-5; D is possibly TRBD2 (6 bases). The CDR3 contains 19 residues. Germline assignment: CDR1 MNHNS and CDR2 SASEGT. Deletions cut 5 bases from V and 4 bases from J, with 29 bases between. This chain's CDR3 is CASSPPGKLAEVRRETQYF. CDR3 sequence (DNA): TGTGCCAGCAGTCCCCCCGGGAAGTTAGCGGAAGTCAGGAGAGAGACCCAGTACTTC.

This clonotype was counted a single time. The chain couples TRBV12-3 or TRBV12-4 to TRBJ1-3, with unresolved D. CDR3 length equals 13 residues. The V end was cut by 5 bases, the J end by 4 bases, with 9 bases between. CDR3 in DNA: TGTGCCAGCAGTCTTGACATGGGAAACACCATATATTTT. Translation: CASSLDMGNTIYF.

The CDR3 DNA sequence: TGTGCCAGCTCACCAACGGCCCCCGGGGAGCTGTTTTTT. This encodes CASSPTAPGELFF. V is TRBV18 and J is TRBJ2-2; no reliable D call. The V gene's germline CDR1 is KGHSH and CDR2 LQKENI. The V end lost 2 bases, the J end lost 6 bases, and 7 bases lay between the germline ends. This CDR3 contains 13 residues. The full variable domain, in which reference TRBV18 and TRBJ2-2 provide the parts outside the CDR3, is NAGVMQNPRHLVRRRGQEARLRCSPMKGHSHVYWYRQLPEEGLKFMVYLQKENIIDESGMPKERFSAEFPKEGPSILRIQQVVRGDSAAYFCASSPTAPGELFFGEGSRLTVL.